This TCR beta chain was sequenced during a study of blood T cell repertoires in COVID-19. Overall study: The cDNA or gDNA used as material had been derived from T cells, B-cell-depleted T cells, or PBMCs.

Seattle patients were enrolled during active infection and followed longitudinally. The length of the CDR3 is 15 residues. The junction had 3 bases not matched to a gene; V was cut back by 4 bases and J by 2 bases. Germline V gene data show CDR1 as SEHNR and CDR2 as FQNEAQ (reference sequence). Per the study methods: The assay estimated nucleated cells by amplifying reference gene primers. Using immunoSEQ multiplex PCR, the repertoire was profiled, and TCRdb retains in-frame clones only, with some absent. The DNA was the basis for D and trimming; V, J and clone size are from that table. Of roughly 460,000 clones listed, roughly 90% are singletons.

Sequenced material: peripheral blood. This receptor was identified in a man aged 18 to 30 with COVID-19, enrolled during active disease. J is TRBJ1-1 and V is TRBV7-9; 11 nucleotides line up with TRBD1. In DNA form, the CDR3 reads TGTGCCAGCAGCTCGGACAGGGGGCCAAACACTGAAGCTTTCTTT. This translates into CASSSDRGPNTEAFF.